These 4 T cell receptor beta chains share one sample of origin, sequenced in a study of T cell responses to AZD1222 COVID-19 vaccine. TCRdb's table, derived via immunoSEQ multiplex PCR, lists solely in-frame clones and lacks some. The sample lists some 140,000 clones, roughly 90% occurring once. Here the sequenced sample was peripheral blood, taken on day 0 of AZD1222 vaccination. The receptors originated from an adult in good health.

As to this clone: Within the sample, other DNA sequences also encode this same CDR3. The CDR3 coding sequence is TGTGCCAGTAGTAGTGGTCCCTACGAGCAGTACTTC. Protein product: CASSSGPYEQYF. This chain uses TRBV19 with TRBJ2-7, with D unclear. Germline CDR1 reads LNHDA; CDR2 reads SQIVND (reference sequence). CDR3 length equals 12 residues. Trimming removed 4 bases from V and 2 bases from J, with 6 bases in between.

V and J are TRBV12-3 or TRBV12-4 and TRBJ1-1, with D unclear. With 3 bases removed from V and 1 base from J, the gap between germline ends came to 6 bases. This CDR3 is built from 13 residues. CDR3 protein: CASSLWQNTEAFF. Written as DNA, the CDR3 is TGTGCCAGCAGTTTGTGGCAGAACACTGAAGCTTTCTTT.

This chain joins TRBV27 and TRBJ1-2; the D gene is possibly TRBD1 (6 bases). The germline V and J ends were trimmed by 10 bases and 5 bases, with 17 bases remaining between them. From germline, CDR1 is MNHEY and CDR2 SMNVEV (reference sequence). The CDR3 is 13 amino acids. The CDR3 protein is CATKPPGQYGYTF. The CDR3 nucleotides read TGTGCCACCAAACCCCCGGGACAATATGGCTACACCTTC.

J is TRBJ1-4 and V is TRBV10-2; no reliable D call. The CDR3 is made up of 14 amino acids. V shed 8 bases and J shed 2 bases, with 12 bases lying between them. Germline V gene data show CDR1 as WSHSY and CDR2 as SAAADI. The CDR3 spells CASLQGGTNEKLFF. Here the CDR3 DNA reads TGCGCCAGCTTACAAGGAGGCACTAATGAAAAACTGTTTTTT.